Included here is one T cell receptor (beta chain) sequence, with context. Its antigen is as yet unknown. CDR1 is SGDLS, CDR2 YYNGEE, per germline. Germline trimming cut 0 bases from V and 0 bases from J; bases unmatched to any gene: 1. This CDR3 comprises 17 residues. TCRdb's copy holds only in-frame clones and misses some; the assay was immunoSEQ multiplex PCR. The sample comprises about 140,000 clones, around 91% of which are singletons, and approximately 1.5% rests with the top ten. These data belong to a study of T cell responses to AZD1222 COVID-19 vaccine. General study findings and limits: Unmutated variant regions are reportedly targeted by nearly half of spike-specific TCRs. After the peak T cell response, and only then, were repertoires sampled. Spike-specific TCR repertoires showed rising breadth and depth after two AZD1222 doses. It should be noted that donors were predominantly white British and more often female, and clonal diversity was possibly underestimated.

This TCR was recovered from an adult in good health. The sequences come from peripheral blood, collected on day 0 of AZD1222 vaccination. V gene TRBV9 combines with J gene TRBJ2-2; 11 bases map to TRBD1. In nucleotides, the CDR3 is TGTGCCAGCAGCGTAGGGACAGGGGGCACGAACACCGGGGAGCTGTTTTTT. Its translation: CASSVGTGGTNTGELFF.